A selection of T cell receptor beta chains follows, all from one sample in a study of blood T cell repertoires in COVID-19. Repertoires were generated with immunoSEQ multiplex PCR, while TCRdb's copy carries only in-frame clones and drops some. This table holds approximately 400,000 clones, roughly four fifths found once. The specimen sequenced was peripheral blood. The receptors derive from a human donor with acute or convalescent COVID-19. The donor label of this sample is uncertain. The CDR3 runs from the conserved cysteine through the conserved F or W. Each record gives: J gene, D gene, V gene, clone size, CDR3 protein, CDR3 DNA. D genes are given only for firm matches. Not every row has a clone size; where given, it reads once, few, many or a size class.

j_call: TRBJ1-1; d_call: .; v_call: TRBV7-8; clone_size: .; cdr3_aa: CASSLGGSNTEAFF; cdr3_nt: TGTGCCAGCAGCTTAGGCGGATCCAACACTGAAGCTTTCTTT
j_call: TRBJ1-2; d_call: .; v_call: TRBV2; clone_size: .; cdr3_aa: CASAGTTYGYTF; cdr3_nt: TGTGCCAGCGCCGGGACAACCTATGGCTACACCTTC
j_call: TRBJ1-1; d_call: .; v_call: TRBV21-1; clone_size: .; cdr3_aa: CASSPTGHVNTEAFF; cdr3_nt: TGTGCCAGCAGCCCGACGGGACACGTAAACACTGAAGCTTTCTTT
j_call: TRBJ1-1; d_call: TRBD1; v_call: TRBV5-4; clone_size: .; cdr3_aa: CASSSGGQGYTEAFF; cdr3_nt: TGTGCCAGCAGCTCGGGAGGACAGGGGTACACTGAAGCTTTCTTT
j_call: TRBJ1-2; d_call: .; v_call: TRBV19; clone_size: .; cdr3_aa: CASNPRGGRGGYTF; cdr3_nt: TGTGCCAGCAATCCCCGGGGGGGAAGAGGTGGCTACACCTTC
j_call: TRBJ2-5; d_call: .; v_call: TRBV30; clone_size: .; cdr3_aa: CAWETGGREETQYF; cdr3_nt: TGTGCCTGGGAGACAGGTGGGCGGGAAGAGACCCAGTACTTC
j_call: TRBJ2-7; d_call: TRBD1; v_call: TRBV10-1; clone_size: .; cdr3_aa: CASSLTGDEKDEQYF; cdr3_nt: TGCGCCAGCAGTCTAACAGGGGATGAAAAGGACGAGCAGTACTTC
j_call: TRBJ1-5; d_call: .; v_call: TRBV30; clone_size: .; cdr3_aa: CAWATEARRNQPQHF; cdr3_nt: TGTGCCTGGGCGACAGAAGCAAGGCGCAATCAGCCCCAGCATTTT
j_call: TRBJ1-1; d_call: .; v_call: TRBV5-6; clone_size: .; cdr3_aa: CASSYSLEAFF; cdr3_nt: TGTGCCAGCAGTTACAGTCTTGAAGCTTTCTTT
j_call: TRBJ2-1; d_call: .; v_call: TRBV9; clone_size: .; cdr3_aa: CASSVEGGPGNEQFF; cdr3_nt: TGTGCCAGCAGCGTAGAAGGAGGGCCGGGGAATGAGCAGTTCTTC
j_call: TRBJ1-1; d_call: .; v_call: TRBV5-6; clone_size: .; cdr3_aa: CASSTPTGGRTEAFF; cdr3_nt: TGTGCCAGCAGCACCCCGACAGGCGGGAGGACTGAAGCTTTCTTT
j_call: TRBJ2-3; d_call: .; v_call: TRBV5-6; clone_size: .; cdr3_aa: CASRFRWTILDTQYF; cdr3_nt: TGTGCCAGCAGATTTAGGTGGACTATTTTGGATACGCAGTATTTT
j_call: TRBJ2-3; d_call: .; v_call: TRBV2; clone_size: .; cdr3_aa: CASSEFADTQYF; cdr3_nt: TGTGCCAGCAGTGAATTTGCGGATACGCAGTATTTT
j_call: TRBJ1-1; d_call: TRBD1; v_call: TRBV7-8; clone_size: .; cdr3_aa: CASSARRDRLEAFF; cdr3_nt: TGTGCCAGCAGCGCCCGCCGGGACAGACTTGAAGCTTTCTTT
j_call: TRBJ2-4; d_call: TRBD2; v_call: TRBV5-1; clone_size: .; cdr3_aa: CARSPAGGAVKNIQYF; cdr3_nt: TGCGCCCGCAGCCCGGCGGGGGGGGCAGTCAAAAACATTCAGTACTTC
j_call: TRBJ1-1; d_call: .; v_call: TRBV10-1; clone_size: .; cdr3_aa: CASSESTGGRKAFF; cdr3_nt: TGCGCCAGCAGTGAGTCTACGGGGGGAAGAAAAGCTTTCTTT
j_call: TRBJ1-1; d_call: .; v_call: TRBV11-2; clone_size: .; cdr3_aa: CASSLEGAVTEAFF; cdr3_nt: TGTGCCAGCAGCTTAGAAGGGGCGGTCACTGAAGCTTTCTTT
j_call: TRBJ1-2; d_call: TRBD1; v_call: TRBV5-8; clone_size: once; cdr3_aa: CASSLVTGPIYGYTF; cdr3_nt: TGTGCCAGCAGCTTGGTGACAGGGCCCATCTATGGCTACACCTTC
j_call: TRBJ2-4; d_call: TRBD1; v_call: TRBV4-2; clone_size: few; cdr3_aa: CASSPRTGGTGKEDIQYF; cdr3_nt: TGTGCCAGCAGCCCCCGAACCGGCGGGACAGGGAAAGAAGACATTCAGTACTTC